One sample yielded the 5 T cell receptor beta chains listed below, sequenced in a study of blood T cell repertoires in COVID-19. Some clones are missing from TCRdb's copy, which holds only in-frame ones; the method was immunoSEQ multiplex PCR. The table lists tens of thousands of clones, 74% of them singletons. The material sequenced was peripheral blood. The receptors shown here come from a man between 65 and 79 years old with COVID-19, enrolled during active disease.

Many counts were recorded for this clone. The chain has TRBV2 and TRBJ2-4, with 12 nucleotides matching TRBD2. V trimming: 4 bases; J trimming: 2 bases; junction bases outside the gene matches: 18. From germline, CDR1 is SNHLY and CDR2 FYNNEI. CDR3 length: 21 amino acids. CDR3 bases: TGTGCCAGCAGTGCCCTAGGGCTAGCGGGAGGGCCGGGGAAACCCAAAAACATTCAGTACTTC. Its translation: CASSALGLAGGPGKPKNIQYF.

The V gene is TRBV24-1, the J gene TRBJ2-1; 8 bases are shared with TRBD1. V dropped 4 bases and J dropped 1; count of bases not matched to a gene: 11. CDR1 and CDR2 from the germline V gene are KGHDR and SFDVKD. The CDR3 spans 18 residues. In nucleotides, the CDR3 is TGTGCCACCAGTGACCTCGGGACAGGACCCAGGTCCTACAATGAGCAGTTCTTC. Translating gives CATSDLGTGPRSYNEQFF.

The chain recombines TRBV5-1 with TRBJ2-7; 7 bases map to TRBD2. The CDR3 is 14 amino acids. The V and J ends lost 1 base and 2 bases, in that order; junction bases with no gene match: 3. Germline CDR1 SGHRS, CDR2 YFSETQ. The CDR3 coding sequence is TGCGCCAGCAGCTTGAGCGGGACTACCTACGAGCAGTACTTC. Protein product: CASSLSGTTYEQYF.

V usage is TRBV30 and J usage is TRBJ1-5, with D possibly TRBD1 on 5 matching bases. This CDR3 has 15 amino acids. Trimming shortened V by 1 base and J by 1 base, and 11 bases separated the two germline ends. Looked up from germline, CDR1 is GTSNPN and CDR2 is SVGIG (reference sequence). The CDR3 DNA reads as TGTGCCTGGAGTGCCCAGGGTCGGAGCAATCAGCCCCAGCATTTT. Translated, it gives CAWSAQGRSNQPQHF.

This chain uses TRBV4-3 with TRBJ2-7, with a possible D match to TRBD2 (6 bases). The germline V gene has CDR1 LGHNA and CDR2 YSLEER. The CDR3 is 15 residues long. V was shortened by 0 bases and J by 3 bases, with 12 bases between the two germline ends. CDR3 DNA: TGCGCCAGCAGCCAAGAATCTAGCGACTACTACGAGCAGTACTTC. Translated: CASSQESSDYYEQYF.